The sequence of this T cell receptor beta chain was determined in a study of shared clonotypes between healthy human individuals. Produced via immunoSEQ multiplex PCR; TCRdb's table is partial and in-frame only. This sample has approximately 2,200,000 clones, with around 93% found just once. Note on this clone: No antigen is known for it. This CDR3 is also generated by other DNA sequences in the sample.

Findings of the study overall: Large depth notwithstanding, sorted-subset sequencing proved incomplete by rarefaction.

Germline assignment: CDR1 SGDLS and CDR2 YYNGEE. CDR3 length: 14 amino acids. J lost 4 bases, V lost 0 bases, and 3 bases had no gene match. CD45RO-negative, CCR7-selected cells formed the naive CD8 fraction, which excluded terminally differentiated effector memory CD45RA+ cells. The TCR sequence derives from a man between 18 and 29 years old in good health. Some clones in this sample may be carry-over from other donors' samples. The sequencing sample was made of naive CD8+ T cells from PBMCs. The chain carries TRBV9 and TRBJ2-7, with 8 positions matching TRBD2. This CDR3 is CASSVGLATYEQYF. The CDR3, as DNA: TGTGCCAGCAGCGTAGGACTAGCGACATACGAGCAGTACTTC.